Below, 22 T cell receptor beta chains from the same sample are listed, as sequenced in a study of cytomegalovirus exposure and HLA in healthy donors. Sequencing used immunoSEQ multiplex PCR; TCRdb keeps in-frame clones, though not all of them. This table holds 100,000 to 120,000 clones, around 87% found once. The source material was PBMCs. Every receptor here comes from a young woman in good health and CMV-seropositive.

The chain carries TRBV15 and TRBJ1-2; the match to TRBD1 covers 12 bases. The V gene's germline CDR1 is LNHNV and CDR2 YYDKDF (reference sequence). The CDR3 contains 22 residues. Trimming at V came to 3 bases and at J to 2 bases, leaving 22 bases not matched to a gene. CDR3 protein: CATSSLGGQGAERPEGNYGYTF. The DNA of the CDR3 is TGTGCCACCAGCAGCCTGGGGGGACAGGGGGCGGAGAGGCCCGAGGGAAACTATGGCTACACCTTC.

The CDR3 coding sequence is TGTGCCAGCAGCTTGGGGGGGGTGCAAGAGACCCAGTACTTC. It is translated as CASSLGGVQETQYF. The rearrangement joins TRBV27 to TRBJ2-5, with 7 bases identical to TRBD2. The junction had 6 bases not matched to a gene; V was cut back by 6 bases and J by 2 bases. There are 14 residues in the CDR3. Germline lookup yields CDR1 MNHEY and CDR2 SMNVEV (reference sequence).

The chain combines TRBV29-1 with TRBJ2-7; 9 bases are a match to TRBD2. The CDR3 loop spans 15 amino acids. The germline V gene has CDR1 SQVTM and CDR2 ANQGSEA. J lost 3 bases, V lost 0 bases, and 6 bases had no gene match. Written as DNA, the CDR3 is TGCAGCGTTGAAGATGTGGGGACTAGCAGCTACGAGCAGTACTTC. Residues: CSVEDVGTSSYEQYF.

CDR3 sequence (DNA): TGCGCCAGCAGCTACAGATCACAGACCTCACCCCTCCACTTT. It specifies CASSYRSQTSPLHF. V usage is TRBV5-1 and J usage is TRBJ1-6; no clear D gene. Germline CDR1 reads SGHRS; CDR2 reads YFSETQ. Deletions cut 3 bases from V and 10 bases from J, with 14 bases between. The CDR3 length is 14 residues.

This chain joins TRBV7-8 and TRBJ1-1, with a tentative D call TRBD1 (5 bases). The germline V gene encodes CDR1 SGHVS and CDR2 FQNEAQ. The CDR3 runs 13 residues. V lost 1 base, J lost 8 bases, and 11 bases lay in between. CDR3 sequence: CASSLGGYREAFF. In DNA, the CDR3 is TGTGCCAGCAGCTTAGGGGGATACAGGGAAGCTTTCTTT.

The J gene is TRBJ2-6, the V gene TRBV5-1; TRBD1 matches 8 bases. The CDR3 has 15 amino acids. V gave up 7 bases and J gave up 2 bases; unmatched junction bases: 5. Germline V gene data show CDR1 as SGHRS and CDR2 as YFSETQ. The chain's CDR3 is CASADRAAGANVLTF. CDR3 nucleotide sequence: TGCGCCAGCGCGGACAGGGCGGCTGGGGCCAACGTCCTGACTTTC.

V gene TRBV5-4 combines with J gene TRBJ2-7, with 8 bases fitting TRBD1. Germline CDR1 is SGHNT and CDR2 is YYREEE (reference sequence). V lost 2 bases, J lost 6 bases, and 7 bases stayed unmatched. The CDR3 has 14 residues. For the CDR3, the DNA is TGTGCCAGCAGCTTCAGGACAGGGTTTGGCGAGCAGTACTTC. Translation gives CASSFRTGFGEQYF.

The CDR3 loop reads CASSAPGVGEQYF. Written as DNA, the CDR3 is TGTGCCAGCAGTGCCCCGGGGGTAGGAGAGCAGTACTTC. V usage is TRBV6-5 and J usage is TRBJ2-7; D is perhaps TRBD2 (6 bases). Trimming stripped 5 bases from V and 7 bases from J, with 15 bases between. CDR3 size: 13 residues. Germline values: CDR1 MNHEY, CDR2 SVGAGI.

The chain has TRBV6-5 and TRBJ1-1, with D unclear. This CDR3 has 13 amino acids. Trimming took off 5 bases at V and 0 bases at J, with 7 bases between the two ends. CDR1 is MNHEY and CDR2 is SVGAGI in the germline V gene. For the CDR3, the DNA is TGTGCCAGCAGTAGAGACATGAACACTGAAGCTTTCTTT. This encodes CASSRDMNTEAFF.

The chain couples TRBV5-1 to TRBJ1-2; 8 bases align to TRBD1. Germline V gives CDR1 SGHRS, CDR2 YFSETQ. CDR3 size: 14 residues. The trim removed 4 bases at V and 6 bases at J, leaving 8 bases unmatched. CDR3 sequence reads: CASSHGQGGDGYTF. The CDR3 DNA reads as TGCGCCAGCAGCCATGGACAGGGCGGGGATGGCTACACCTTC.

The chain carries TRBV10-2 and TRBJ2-2; D is possibly TRBD1 (5 bases). CDR3 size: 14 residues. The germline V gene encodes CDR1 WSHSY and CDR2 SAAADI. Between the trimmed V and J ends, which lost 4 bases and 3 bases, there was a span of 9 bases. The CDR3: CASSVGRDTGELFF. As DNA, the CDR3 is TGCGCCAGCAGTGTTGGCAGGGACACCGGGGAGCTGTTTTTT.

V is TRBV29-1 and J is TRBJ2-7; weak D call: TRBD2 (5 bases). Trimming removed 0 bases at V and 3 bases at J, with 9 bases between. Germline-derived CDR1 and CDR2 are SQVTM and ANQGSEA. The CDR3 has 13 amino acids. The CDR3 is CSVEETGIYEQYF. DNA for the CDR3: TGCAGCGTTGAAGAGACGGGGATCTACGAGCAGTACTTC.

This clone was counted once. The V and J genes are TRBV28 and TRBJ1-2; TRBD1 matches 8 bases. This CDR3 region has 17 residues. Germline assignment: CDR1 MDHEN and CDR2 SYDVKM. V shed 3 bases and J 4 bases; nucleotides not matched to a gene: 13. The CDR3 DNA sequence: TGTGCCAGCAGTTTCCGTTCCAGGGGGCGAGTCATCTATGGCTACACCTTC. It is translated as CASSFRSRGRVIYGYTF.

A few counts support this clone. The rearrangement joins TRBV28 to TRBJ2-1; D is possibly TRBD2 (5 bases). This CDR3 has 15 amino acids. CDR1 is MDHEN, CDR2 SYDVKM, per germline. V lost 6 bases and J lost 2, with 14 bases in between. For the CDR3, the DNA is TGTGCCAGCAGCTCAAGCGGTCCCACCTACAATGAGCAGTTCTTC. Its translation: CASSSSGPTYNEQFF.

The V gene is TRBV6-1, the J gene TRBJ2-5, with D maybe TRBD1 (6 bases). Germline CDR1 is MNHNS and CDR2 is SASEGT. Trimming stripped 2 bases from V and 5 bases from J, with 12 bases between. The CDR3 is made up of 14 amino acids. The CDR3 sequence is CASSEFGGRETQYF. The DNA of the CDR3 is TGTGCCAGCAGTGAATTTGGGGGCCGGGAGACCCAGTACTTC.

The chain links TRBV11-3 to TRBJ2-1; no reliable D call. Trimming stripped 2 bases from V and 5 bases from J, with 7 bases between. There are 13 residues in the CDR3. Per the germline V gene, CDR1 is SGHNT and CDR2 is YENEEA. Here the CDR3 DNA reads TGTGCCAGCAGCTTATACGTAGACAATGAGCAGTTCTTC. This codes for CASSLYVDNEQFF.

The chain has TRBV5-4 and TRBJ2-2; the D is unclear. This CDR3 comprises 13 residues. The V end was cut by 4 bases, the J end by 4 bases, with 8 bases between. From germline, CDR1 is SGHNT and CDR2 YYREEE (reference sequence). The CDR3 DNA reads TGTGCCAGCAGCGGTCAGATCACCGGGGAGCTGTTTTTT. It specifies CASSGQITGELFF.

The gene calls are TRBV10-3 and TRBJ2-3; 10 nucleotides align to TRBD1. Germline loops: CDR1 ENHRY, CDR2 SYGVKD. J was trimmed by 0 bases and V by 3 bases; bases with no gene match: 6. The CDR3 runs 17 residues. The CDR3 region is CAISDGQGQGSTDTQYF. Written as DNA, the CDR3 is TGTGCCATCAGTGACGGACAGGGACAGGGGAGCACAGATACGCAGTATTTT.

Remarks on this clone: A junction boundary mismatches the germline segment, possibly from a read error. The chain recombines TRBV7-7 with TRBJ2-1, with 9 bases lining up with TRBD1. The CDR3 is made up of 15 amino acids. Germline V gives CDR1 SSHAT, CDR2 FNYEAQ (reference sequence). CDR3 in DNA: TGTGCTAGCAGCTCAAAGGGACAGGGTCACAATGAGCAGTTCTTC. Translating it yields CASSSKGQGHNEQFF.

The rearrangement joins TRBV9 to TRBJ1-1; no firm D call. Between the trimmed V and J ends, which lost 0 bases and 1 base, there was a span of 4 bases. This CDR3 has 13 amino acids. The germline V gene encodes CDR1 SGDLS and CDR2 YYNGEE. The DNA of the CDR3 is TGTGCCAGCAGCGTAGTGGCGAACACTGAAGCTTTCTTT. Its protein product is CASSVVANTEAFF. Full variable domain (missing parts from reference TRBV9 and TRBJ1-1): DSGVTQTPKHLITATGQRVTLRCSPRSGDLSVYWYQQSLDQGLQFLIQYYNGEERAKGNILERFSAQQFPDLHSELNLSSLELGDSALYFCASSVVANTEAFFGQGTRLTVV.

The gene calls are TRBV4-1 and TRBJ1-5, with TRBD1 identical over 8 bases. V shed 1 base and J 6 bases; nucleotides not matched to a gene: 11. Germline V gives CDR1 MGHRA, CDR2 YSYEKL. This CDR3 has 17 amino acids. CDR3 sequence reads: CASSQAGAGGFPQPQHF. The CDR3 DNA is TGCGCCAGCAGCCAAGCGGGTGCAGGGGGCTTTCCTCAGCCCCAGCATTTT.

This chain connects TRBV30 to TRBJ2-3; 12 bases are a match to TRBD2. V was clipped by 2 bases and J by 6 bases; unmatched bases: 6. The germline V gene has CDR1 GTSNPN and CDR2 SVGIG (reference sequence). CDR3 length: 15 amino acids. The CDR3 DNA reads as TGTGCCTGGAGTAAGACTAGCGGGAGAATCGATACGCAGTATTTT. Amino acid sequence: CAWSKTSGRIDTQYF.